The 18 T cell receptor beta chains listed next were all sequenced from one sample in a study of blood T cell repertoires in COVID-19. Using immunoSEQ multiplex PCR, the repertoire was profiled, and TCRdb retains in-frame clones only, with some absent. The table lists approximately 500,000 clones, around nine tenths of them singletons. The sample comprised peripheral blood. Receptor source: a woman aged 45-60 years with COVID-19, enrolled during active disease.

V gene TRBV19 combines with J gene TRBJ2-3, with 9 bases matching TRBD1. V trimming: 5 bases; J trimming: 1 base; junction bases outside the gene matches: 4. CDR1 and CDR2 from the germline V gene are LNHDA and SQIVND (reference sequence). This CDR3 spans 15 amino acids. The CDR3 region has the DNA TGTGCCAGTAGTGGAACAGGGGGCGGCACAGATACGCAGTATTTT. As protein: CASSGTGGGTDTQYF. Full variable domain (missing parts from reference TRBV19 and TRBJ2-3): DGGITQSPKYLFRKEGQNVTLSCEQNLNHDAMYWYRQDPGQGLRLIYYSQIVNDFQKGDIAEGYSVSREKKESFPLTVTSAQKNPTAFYLCASSGTGGGTDTQYFGPGTRLTVL.

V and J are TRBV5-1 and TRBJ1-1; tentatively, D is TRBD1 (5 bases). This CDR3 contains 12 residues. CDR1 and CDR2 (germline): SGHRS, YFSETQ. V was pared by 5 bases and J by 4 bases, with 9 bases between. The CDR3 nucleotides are TGCGCCAGCAGGCTGGGGGGCACTGAAGCTTTCTTT. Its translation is CASRLGGTEAFF.

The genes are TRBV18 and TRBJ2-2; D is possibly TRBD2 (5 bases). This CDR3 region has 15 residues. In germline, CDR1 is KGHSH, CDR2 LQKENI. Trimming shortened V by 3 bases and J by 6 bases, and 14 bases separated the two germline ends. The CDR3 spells CASSPPELGSGELFF. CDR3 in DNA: TGTGCCAGCTCACCCCCGGAACTAGGCTCCGGGGAGCTGTTTTTT.

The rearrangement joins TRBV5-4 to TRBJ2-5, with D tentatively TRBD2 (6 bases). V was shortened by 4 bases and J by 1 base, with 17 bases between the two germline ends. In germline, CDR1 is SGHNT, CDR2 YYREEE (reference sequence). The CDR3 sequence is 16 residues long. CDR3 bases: TGTGCCAGCAGCCCCGGGGGTGCCGGGGGCCAAGAGACCCAGTACTTC. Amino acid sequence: CASSPGGAGGQETQYF.

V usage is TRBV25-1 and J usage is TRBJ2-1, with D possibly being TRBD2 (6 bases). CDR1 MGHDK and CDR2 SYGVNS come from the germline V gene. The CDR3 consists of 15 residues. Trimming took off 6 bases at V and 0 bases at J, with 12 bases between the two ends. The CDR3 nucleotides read TGTGCCAGCAGGAAGGCGGGGAACTCCTACAATGAGCAGTTCTTC. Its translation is CASRKAGNSYNEQFF.

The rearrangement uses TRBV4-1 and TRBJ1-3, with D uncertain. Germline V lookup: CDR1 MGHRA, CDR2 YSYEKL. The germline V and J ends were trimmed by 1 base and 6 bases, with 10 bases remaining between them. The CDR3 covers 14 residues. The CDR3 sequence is CASSQGGGLNTIYF. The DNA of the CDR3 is TGCGCCAGCAGCCAAGGAGGCGGACTAAACACCATATATTTT.

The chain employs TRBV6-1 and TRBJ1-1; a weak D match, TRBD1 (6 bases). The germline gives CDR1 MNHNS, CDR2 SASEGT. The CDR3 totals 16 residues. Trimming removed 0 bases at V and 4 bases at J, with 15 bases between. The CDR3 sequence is CASSEAKGVKITEAFF. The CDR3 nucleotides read TGTGCCAGCAGTGAAGCAAAGGGGGTGAAAATCACTGAAGCTTTCTTT.

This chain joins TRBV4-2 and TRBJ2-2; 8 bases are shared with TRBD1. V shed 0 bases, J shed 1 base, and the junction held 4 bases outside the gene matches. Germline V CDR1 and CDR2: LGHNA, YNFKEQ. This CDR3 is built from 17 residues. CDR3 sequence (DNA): TGTGCCAGCAGCCAAGATCTCGGGACAGGGAACACCGGGGAGCTGTTTTTT. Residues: CASSQDLGTGNTGELFF.

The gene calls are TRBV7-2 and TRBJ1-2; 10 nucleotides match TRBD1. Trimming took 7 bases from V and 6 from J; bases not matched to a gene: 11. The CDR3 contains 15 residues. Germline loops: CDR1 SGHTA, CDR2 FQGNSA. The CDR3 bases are TGTGCCAGCACCGTCCCGGGACAGGGGAGGGATGGCTACACCTTC. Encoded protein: CASTVPGQGRDGYTF.

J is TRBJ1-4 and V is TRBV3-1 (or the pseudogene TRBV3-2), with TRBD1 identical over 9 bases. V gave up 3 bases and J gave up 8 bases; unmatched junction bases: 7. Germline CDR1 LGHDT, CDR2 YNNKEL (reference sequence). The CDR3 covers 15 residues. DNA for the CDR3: TGTGCCAGCAGCCACCCCCGGACAGGGGTCGAAAAACTGTTTTTT. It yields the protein CASSHPRTGVEKLFF.

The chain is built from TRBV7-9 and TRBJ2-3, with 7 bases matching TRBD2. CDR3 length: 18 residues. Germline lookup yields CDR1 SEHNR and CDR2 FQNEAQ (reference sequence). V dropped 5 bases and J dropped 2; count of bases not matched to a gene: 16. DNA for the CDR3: TGTGCCAGCAGCCGACCCCACCCCTGGGAGGGGACCACAGATACGCAGTATTTT. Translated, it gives CASSRPHPWEGTTDTQYF.

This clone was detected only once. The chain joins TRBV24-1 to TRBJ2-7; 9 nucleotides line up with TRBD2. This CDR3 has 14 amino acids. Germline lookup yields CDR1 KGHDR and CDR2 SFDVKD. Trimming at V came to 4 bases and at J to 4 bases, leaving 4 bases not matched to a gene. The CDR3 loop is CATSEAGGTYEQYF. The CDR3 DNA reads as TGTGCCACCAGTGAGGCGGGGGGGACTTACGAGCAGTACTTC.

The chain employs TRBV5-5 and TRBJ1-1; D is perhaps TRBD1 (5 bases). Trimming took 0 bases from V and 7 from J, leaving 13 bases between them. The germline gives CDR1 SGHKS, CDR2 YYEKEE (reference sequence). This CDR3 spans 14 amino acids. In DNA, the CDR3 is TGTGCCAGCAGCTTGGGGACAAACCTATATGAAGCTTTCTTT. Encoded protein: CASSLGTNLYEAFF.

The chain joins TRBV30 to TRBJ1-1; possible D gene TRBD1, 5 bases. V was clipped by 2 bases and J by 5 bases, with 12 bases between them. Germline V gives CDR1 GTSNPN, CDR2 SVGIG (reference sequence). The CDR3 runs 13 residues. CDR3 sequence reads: CAWSPGVWTEAFF. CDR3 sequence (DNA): TGTGCCTGGAGTCCGGGGGTGTGGACTGAAGCTTTCTTT.

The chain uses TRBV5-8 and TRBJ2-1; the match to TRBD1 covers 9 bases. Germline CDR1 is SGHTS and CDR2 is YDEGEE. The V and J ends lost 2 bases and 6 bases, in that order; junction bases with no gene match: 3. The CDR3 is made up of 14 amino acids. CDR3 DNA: TGTGCCAGCAGCTTCGAGACAGGGGGCAATGAGCAGTTCTTC. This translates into CASSFETGGNEQFF.

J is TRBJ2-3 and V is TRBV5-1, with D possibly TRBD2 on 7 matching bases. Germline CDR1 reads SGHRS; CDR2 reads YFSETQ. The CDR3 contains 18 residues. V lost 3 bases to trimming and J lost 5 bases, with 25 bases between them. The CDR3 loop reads CASSWRAAGALGGDTQYF. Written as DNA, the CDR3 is TGCGCCAGCAGCTGGCGGGCTGCGGGGGCCCTTGGCGGAGATACGCAGTATTTT.

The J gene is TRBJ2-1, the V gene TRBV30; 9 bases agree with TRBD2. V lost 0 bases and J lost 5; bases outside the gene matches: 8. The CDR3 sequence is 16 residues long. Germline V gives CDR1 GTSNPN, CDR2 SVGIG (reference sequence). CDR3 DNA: TGTGCCTGGAGTGTACTGAGGCGGGGGGGCCACAATGAGCAGTTCTTC. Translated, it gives CAWSVLRRGGHNEQFF. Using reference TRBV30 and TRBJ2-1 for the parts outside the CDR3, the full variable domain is SQTIHQWPATLVQPVGSPLSLECTVEGTSNPNLYWYRQAAGRGLQLLFYSVGIGQISSEVPQNLSASRPQDRQFILSSKKLLLSDSGFYLCAWSVLRRGGHNEQFFGPGTRLTVL.

The CDR3 spells CASSLRGTKMNTEAFF. For the CDR3, the DNA is TGCGCCAGCAGCTTGCGGGGAACAAAGATGAACACTGAAGCTTTCTTT. This chain joins TRBV5-1 and TRBJ1-1; D not certain. The CDR3 has 16 residues. The V end lost 1 base, the J end lost 0 bases, and 13 bases lay between the germline ends. The germline CDR1 and CDR2 sequences are SGHRS and YFSETQ.